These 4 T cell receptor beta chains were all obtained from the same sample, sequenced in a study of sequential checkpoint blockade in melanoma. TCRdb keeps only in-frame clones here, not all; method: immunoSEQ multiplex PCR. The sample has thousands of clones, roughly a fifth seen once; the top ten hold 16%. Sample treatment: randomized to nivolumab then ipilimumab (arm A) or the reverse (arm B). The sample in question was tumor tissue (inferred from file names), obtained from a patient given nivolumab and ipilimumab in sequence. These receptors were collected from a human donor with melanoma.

CDR3 in DNA: TGTGCCAGTAGGCCCGGGGTCGTTGGCAATCAGCCCCAGCATTTT. Protein: CASRPGVVGNQPQHF. The chain recombines TRBV6-8 with TRBJ1-5; D is unclear. The V end was cut by 9 bases, the J end by 2 bases, with 17 bases between. This CDR3 contains 15 residues. Germline CDR1 is MNHGY and CDR2 is SAAAGT.

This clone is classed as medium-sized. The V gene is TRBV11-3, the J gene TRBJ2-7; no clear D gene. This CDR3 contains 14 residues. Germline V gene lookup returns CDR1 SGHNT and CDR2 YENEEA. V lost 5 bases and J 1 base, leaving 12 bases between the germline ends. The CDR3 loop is CASSPRHKSYEQYF. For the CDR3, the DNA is TGTGCCAGCAGCCCGCGACACAAGTCCTACGAGCAGTACTTC.

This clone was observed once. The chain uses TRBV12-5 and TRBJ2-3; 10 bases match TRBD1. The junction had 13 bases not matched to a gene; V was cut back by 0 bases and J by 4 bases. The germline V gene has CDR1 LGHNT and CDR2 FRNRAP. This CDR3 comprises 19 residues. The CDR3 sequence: CASGLVPDGGTGEADTQYF. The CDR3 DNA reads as TGTGCTAGTGGTTTGGTACCAGACGGTGGGACAGGGGAGGCAGATACGCAGTATTTT.

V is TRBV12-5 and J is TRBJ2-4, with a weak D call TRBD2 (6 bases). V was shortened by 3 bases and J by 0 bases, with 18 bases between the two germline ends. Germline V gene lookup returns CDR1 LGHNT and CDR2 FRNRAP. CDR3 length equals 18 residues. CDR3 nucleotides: TGTGCTAGTGGTTTTAGGGCTGGCGGGGCAGTAGCCAAAAACATTCAGTACTTC. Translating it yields CASGFRAGGAVAKNIQYF.